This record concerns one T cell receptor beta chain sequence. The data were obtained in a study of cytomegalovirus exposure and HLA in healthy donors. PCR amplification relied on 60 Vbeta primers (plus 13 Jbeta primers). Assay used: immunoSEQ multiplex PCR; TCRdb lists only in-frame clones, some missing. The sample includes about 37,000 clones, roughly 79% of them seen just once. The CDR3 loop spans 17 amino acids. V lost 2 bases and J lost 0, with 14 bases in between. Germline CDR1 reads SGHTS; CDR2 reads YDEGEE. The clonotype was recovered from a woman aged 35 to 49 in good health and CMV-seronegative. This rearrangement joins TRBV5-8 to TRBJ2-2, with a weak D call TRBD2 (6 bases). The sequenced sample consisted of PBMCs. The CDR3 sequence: CASSFTIRGTNTGELFF. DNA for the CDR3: TGTGCCAGCAGCTTTACTATACGGGGGACGAACACCGGGGAGCTGTTTTTT.